The 10 T cell receptor beta chains below were found in one sample sequenced in a study of CD8+CD57+ T cells in acquired aplastic anemia. Sequencing was done on patients that had shown CD8+CD57+ cell expansion by flow cytometry. The TCR beta profiling, which covered VDJ combination and CDR3 sequence, was carried out using genomic DNA as the template. TCRdb reprocessed the reads via MiXCR and lists one record per CDR3 protein. The data contain 200,000 to 250,000 distinct CDR3 sequences, 60% to 80% of them seen just once; the ten biggest clones take up under 60%. The specimen was sorted CD4+, CD8+, or CD8+CD57+ T cells (not recorded which) from PBMCs. These TCRs come from a human donor with aplastic anemia.

The gene calls are TRBV6-6 and TRBJ2-5; no reliable D call. V gave up 6 bases and J gave up 0 bases, with 5 bases separating them. There are 12 residues in the CDR3. Germline CDR1 reads MNHNY; CDR2 reads SVGAGI (reference sequence). CDR3 residues: CASSFNQETQYF. In DNA form, the CDR3 reads TGTGCCAGCAGCTTCAACCAAGAGACCCAGTACTTC.

This clonotype was counted only a few times. The chain joins TRBV15 to TRBJ2-1; 7 nucleotides align to TRBD1. This CDR3 is built from 15 residues. Germline values: CDR1 LNHNV, CDR2 YYDKDF (reference sequence). V shed 5 bases, J shed 2 bases, and the junction held 6 bases outside the gene matches. The CDR3 here is CATSLTGEPYNEQFF. CDR3 in DNA: TGTGCCACCAGCCTTACAGGGGAACCCTACAATGAGCAGTTCTTC.

The V and J genes are TRBV20-1 and TRBJ2-7, with 8 bases identical to TRBD1. Per germline, CDR1 DFQATT and CDR2 SNEGSKA (reference sequence). CDR3 length: 14 residues. J gave up 5 bases and V 2 bases, and 8 bases lay outside the gene matches. CDR3 sequence (DNA): TGCAGTGCTAGATCCTCGACAGGGGTGGACGAGCAGTACTTC. Encoded protein: CSARSSTGVDEQYF.

The chain links TRBV6-7 to TRBJ1-1; possible D gene TRBD1, 5 bases. TRBV6-7 is labeled an ORF, and its function is uncertain. This CDR3 contains 12 residues. V lost 6 bases and J lost 3, with 8 bases in between. The CDR3 reads CASSREDTEAFF. CDR3 nucleotide sequence: TGTGCCAGCAGCAGGGAAGACACTGAAGCTTTCTTT.

This chain uses TRBV15 with TRBJ1-1; unclear D gene. Germline CDR1 is LNHNV and CDR2 is YYDKDF (reference sequence). The V gene lost 5 bases and the J gene lost 3 bases, with 16 bases spanning the gap. This CDR3 contains 15 residues. DNA for the CDR3: TGTGCCACCAGCCCACTTAGCCCTGGGGACACTGAAGCTTTCTTT. This gives the protein CATSPLSPGDTEAFF.

The genes are TRBV25-1 and TRBJ1-1; D is unclear. Germline assignment: CDR1 MGHDK and CDR2 SYGVNS. CDR3 length: 15 amino acids. Trimming shortened V by 5 bases and J by 3 bases, and 16 bases separated the two germline ends. This CDR3 is CASSPLSGRDTEAFF. CDR3 sequence (DNA): TGTGCCAGCAGTCCGCTTTCGGGGAGGGACACTGAAGCTTTCTTT.

This clonotype occurred once. Being one base from a much bigger clone, this may be a read error. J is TRBJ2-7 and V is TRBV11-2; TRBD1 agrees at 11 bases. Germline values: CDR1 SGHAT, CDR2 FQNNGV. The CDR3 runs to 17 residues. J gave up 7 bases and V 0 bases, and 11 bases lay outside the gene matches. CDR3 in DNA: TGTGCCAGCAGCTTAGATCCCGGGGACAGGGGGTACAATGAGCAGTACTTC. The encoded protein is CASSLDPGDRGYNEQYF.

This chain joins TRBV9 and TRBJ2-1; the D gene is possibly TRBD1 (6 bases). Germline CDR1 reads SGDLS; CDR2 reads YYNGEE. Trimming pared 0 bases from V and 0 bases from J, leaving 7 bases between. The CDR3 runs to 15 residues. CDR3 sequence (DNA): TGTGCCAGCAGCGTAGGGACAGTCTCCTACAATGAGCAGTTCTTC. It codes for CASSVGTVSYNEQFF.

This clonotype was seen only a few times. This rearrangement joins TRBV20-1 to TRBJ2-7; D remains unclear. This CDR3 comprises 14 residues. Trimming took 0 bases from V and 5 from J, leaving 14 bases between them. Germline V gives CDR1 DFQATT, CDR2 SNEGSKA (reference sequence). CDR3 nucleotides: TGCAGTGCTAGAGATTCCCAGCACGTGAACGAGCAGTACTTC. Amino acid sequence: CSARDSQHVNEQYF.

This chain connects TRBV19 to TRBJ2-1; 9 bases match TRBD2. Germline lookup yields CDR1 LNHDA and CDR2 SQIVND (reference sequence). The V segment lost 9 bases and the J segment 9 bases; nucleotides outside the gene matches: 18. The CDR3 is made up of 16 amino acids. The CDR3 reads CASSLVPGLASGEQFF. In DNA form, the CDR3 reads TGTGCCAGCAGCTTGGTGCCGGGACTAGCCTCCGGTGAGCAGTTCTTC.